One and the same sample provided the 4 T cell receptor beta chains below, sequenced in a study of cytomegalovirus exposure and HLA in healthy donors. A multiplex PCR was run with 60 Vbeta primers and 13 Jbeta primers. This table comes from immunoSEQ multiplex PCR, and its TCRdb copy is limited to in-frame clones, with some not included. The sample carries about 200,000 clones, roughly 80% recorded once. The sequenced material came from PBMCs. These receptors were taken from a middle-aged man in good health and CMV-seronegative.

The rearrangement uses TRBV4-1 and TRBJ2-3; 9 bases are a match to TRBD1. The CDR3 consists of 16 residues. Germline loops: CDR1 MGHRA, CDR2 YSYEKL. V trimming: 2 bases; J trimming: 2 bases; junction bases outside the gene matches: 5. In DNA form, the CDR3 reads TGCGCCAGCAGCCAATCCGGACAGGGGAACACAGATACGCAGTATTTT. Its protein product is CASSQSGQGNTDTQYF.

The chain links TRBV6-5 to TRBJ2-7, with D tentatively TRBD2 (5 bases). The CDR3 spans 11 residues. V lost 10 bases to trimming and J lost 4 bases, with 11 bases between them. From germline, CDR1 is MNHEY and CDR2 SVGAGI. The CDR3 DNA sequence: TGTGCCACCTCTTCGGGGTACGAGCAGTACTTC. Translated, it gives CATSSGYEQYF.

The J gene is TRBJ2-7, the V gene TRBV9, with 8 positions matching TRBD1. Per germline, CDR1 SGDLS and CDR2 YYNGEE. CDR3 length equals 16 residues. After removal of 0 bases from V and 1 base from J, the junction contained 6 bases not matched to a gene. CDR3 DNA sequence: TGTGCCAGCAGCGTAGGAGGGACAGGATCTTCCTACGAGCAGTACTTC. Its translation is CASSVGGTGSSYEQYF.

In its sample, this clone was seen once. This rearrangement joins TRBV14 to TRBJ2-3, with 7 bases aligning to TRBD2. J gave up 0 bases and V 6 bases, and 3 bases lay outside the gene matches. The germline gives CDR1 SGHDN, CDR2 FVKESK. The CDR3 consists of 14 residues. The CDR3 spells CASRLAASTDTQYF. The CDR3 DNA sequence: TGTGCCAGCAGGCTAGCGGCAAGCACAGATACGCAGTATTTT.